The clone carrying this T cell receptor (beta chain) was observed many times. The antigen remains unidentified. The ends lost 1 base at V and 6 bases at J; junction bases unmatched: 12. Germline values: CDR1 SGDLS, CDR2 YYNGEE. The CDR3 loop spans 17 amino acids. The data derive from a study of regulatory T cells in long-lasting Graves disease. Whole-study findings and limits: Sharing of public clonotypes was greater in persistent patients (about 2,500) than in new patients (around 1,000).

With iRepertoire HTBI primers and Arm-PCR of CDR3 regions, TCR beta libraries were built. MiXCR, applied by TCRdb to the multiplex PCR reads, yields one record per CDR3 protein. The sample includes a few hundred thousand distinct CDR3 sequences, 15% to 20% of them seen just once. Stated time point: newly diagnosed GD, antithyroid drugs for less than 3 months. After RNA was extracted from PBMCs, the TCR library was made from it. The V call is TRBV9, the J call TRBJ2-7; 11 bases are shared with TRBD1. Sequenced here: peripheral blood mononuclear cells (PBMCs), sampled at new diagnosis, from a patient treated with antithyroid drugs. The source of this sequence is a female donor with Graves disease. CDR3 protein: CASSVSPRTGTGGEQYF. The CDR3 nucleotides read TGTGCCAGCAGCGTATCCCCCCGAACCGGGACAGGGGGCGAGCAGTACTTC.